Each of the 20 T cell receptor beta chains below was sequenced from the same sample in a study of cytomegalovirus exposure and HLA in healthy donors. PCR amplification relied on 60 Vbeta primers (plus 13 Jbeta primers). Clones were sequenced by immunoSEQ multiplex PCR, and TCRdb holds only the in-frame ones, with some missing. Of about 150,000 clones in the sample, roughly four fifths are singletons; the top ten hold 2% to 2.5%. Material: PBMCs. The receptors here all came from a man under 40 in good health and CMV-seronegative.

This clone occurred a few times. The chain combines TRBV7-9 with TRBJ1-1; D perhaps matches TRBD1 (5 bases). The CDR3 is made up of 16 amino acids. From germline, CDR1 is SEHNR and CDR2 FQNEAQ (reference sequence). Trimming took off 5 bases at V and 2 bases at J, with 18 bases between the two ends. The CDR3 is CASSPRAISGNTEAFF. The CDR3 coding sequence is TGTGCCAGCAGCCCCAGGGCGATATCGGGTAACACTGAAGCTTTCTTT.

The rearrangement uses TRBV19 and TRBJ1-1; 7 bases agree with TRBD1. Losses at the gene ends were 7 bases for V and 1 base for J; bases not matched to a gene: 9. This CDR3 comprises 15 residues. CDR1 is LNHDA and CDR2 is SQIVND in the germline V gene (reference sequence). As DNA, the CDR3 is TGTGCCAGTATCAACAGGGGTGGGGGGAACACTGAAGCTTTCTTT. This encodes CASINRGGGNTEAFF.

The chain combines TRBV2 with TRBJ2-7; no clear D. CDR3 length: 12 residues. V was cut by 5 bases and J by 3 bases, with 8 bases left in between. The germline V gene has CDR1 SNHLY and CDR2 FYNNEI. The CDR3 DNA follows: TGTGCCAGCAGTCGCACTGTCTACGAGCAGTACTTC. Translation: CASSRTVYEQYF.

V is TRBV7-4 and J is TRBJ2-4; 9 nucleotides agree with TRBD2. Trimming cost V 0 bases and J 1 base; bases outside gene matches: 4. This CDR3 spans 17 amino acids. Germline CDR1 reads SGHVT; CDR2 reads SQSDAQ. CDR3 coding DNA: TGTGCCAGCAGCTTAGCGGGGACTAGCTGGGCCAAAAACATTCAGTACTTC. Translation gives CASSLAGTSWAKNIQYF.

The sample holds one count of this clone. The chain carries TRBV28 and TRBJ2-7, with 9 positions matching TRBD1. The germline gives CDR1 MDHEN, CDR2 SYDVKM. The CDR3 runs 14 residues. Losses at the gene ends were 8 bases for V and 9 bases for J; bases not matched to a gene: 14. CDR3 in amino acids: CASRRDRVPPRQYF. The CDR3 bases are TGTGCCAGCCGAAGGGACAGGGTACCGCCCCGGCAGTACTTC. The full variable domain, with the rest looked up from reference TRBV28 and TRBJ2-7, is DVKVTQSSRYLVKRTGEKVFLECVQDMDHENMFWYRQDPGLGLRLIYFSYDVKMKEKGDIPEGYSVSREKKERFSLILESASTNQTSMYLCASRRDRVPPRQYFGPGTRLTVT.

The chain carries TRBV4-2 and TRBJ1-2; D gene uncertain. Germline V lookup: CDR1 LGHNA, CDR2 YNFKEQ. The CDR3 is 17 amino acids. The germline V and J ends were trimmed by 0 bases and 8 bases, with 22 bases remaining between them. CDR3 coding DNA: TGTGCCAGCAGCCAAGATCAAACGGCAGGAGGGATGTACGGCTACACCTTC. This gives the protein CASSQDQTAGGMYGYTF.

The CDR3 coding sequence is TGTGCCAGCAGTTTAGGGGGACAGGGTGGCGAGCAGTACTTC. It translates to CASSLGGQGGEQYF. The chain has TRBV28 and TRBJ2-7, with 9 bases matching TRBD1. The V gene's germline CDR1 is MDHEN and CDR2 SYDVKM. The J segment lost 6 bases and the V segment lost 2 bases, leaving 5 bases of the junction unmatched. The CDR3 is 14 amino acids.

The chain carries TRBV7-9 and TRBJ2-7, with 7 positions matching TRBD2. From germline, CDR1 is SEHNR and CDR2 FQNEAQ (reference sequence). CDR3 length equals 14 residues. Losses at the gene ends were 1 base for V and 5 bases for J; bases not matched to a gene: 5. This CDR3 is CASSLVGRFDEQYF. The DNA of the CDR3 is TGTGCCAGCAGCTTAGTCGGGAGGTTTGACGAGCAGTACTTC.

This clone was counted between two and nine times. This chain uses TRBV19 with TRBJ2-2; 11 nucleotides line up with TRBD2. The ends lost 6 bases at V and 0 bases at J; junction bases unmatched: 9. CDR1 is LNHDA, CDR2 SQIVND, per germline (reference sequence). The CDR3 sequence is 18 residues long. CDR3: CASSRTTSGRPNTGELFF. The CDR3 coding sequence is TGTGCCAGTAGCAGGACCACTAGCGGGAGACCGAACACCGGGGAGCTGTTTTTT.

This chain links TRBV5-1 with TRBJ2-7, with 7 bases aligning to TRBD2. The CDR3 is 13 residues long. V shed 2 bases, J shed 4 bases, and the junction held 3 bases outside the gene matches. From germline, CDR1 is SGHRS and CDR2 YFSETQ. The CDR3 DNA is TGCGCCAGCAGCTTTACTAGCGTGTACGAGCAGTACTTC. Protein: CASSFTSVYEQYF.

The chain links TRBV27 to TRBJ1-5; 9 bases are shared with TRBD1. Germline CDR1 is MNHEY and CDR2 is SMNVEV (reference sequence). Trimming took 3 bases from V and 6 from J; bases not matched to a gene: 6. The CDR3 extends over 15 amino acids. CDR3 DNA: TGTGCCAGCAGTTTCCACGGGACAGGGTCTCAGCCCCAGCATTTT. Its protein is CASSFHGTGSQPQHF.

The chain combines TRBV6-5 with TRBJ2-7, with 7 bases fitting TRBD1. The germline V gene encodes CDR1 MNHEY and CDR2 SVGAGI. Trimming at V came to 6 bases and at J to 3 bases, leaving 11 bases not matched to a gene. The CDR3 has 15 residues. The CDR3 sequence: CASSPRDRVGYEQYF. The CDR3 bases are TGTGCCAGCAGCCCCCGAGACAGGGTGGGCTACGAGCAGTACTTC.

The rearrangement links TRBV5-1 to TRBJ1-1, with D possibly matching TRBD1 (5 bases). CDR1 and CDR2 (germline): SGHRS, YFSETQ. CDR3 length: 15 residues. Trimming shortened V by 1 base and J by 4 bases, and 14 bases separated the two germline ends. The CDR3 region is CASSLLVGQGTEAFF. The CDR3, as DNA: TGCGCCAGCAGCTTGTTGGTGGGGCAGGGCACTGAAGCTTTCTTT.

V gene TRBV2 combines with J gene TRBJ2-5; a weak D match, TRBD2 (6 bases). Germline V gives CDR1 SNHLY, CDR2 FYNNEI. The CDR3 runs 15 residues. Trimming removed 8 bases from V and 7 bases from J, with 23 bases in between. The CDR3 reads CASLGGVNRGGTQYF. As DNA, the CDR3 is TGTGCCAGCCTTGGGGGAGTGAATAGGGGAGGGACCCAGTACTTC.

The chain has TRBV5-1 and TRBJ2-2; TRBD1 might be the D (5 bases). Germline assignment: CDR1 SGHRS and CDR2 YFSETQ. V lost 6 bases, J lost 0 bases, and 12 bases lay in between. The CDR3 runs to 15 residues. CDR3 loop: CASTPKGTNTGELFF. CDR3 DNA sequence: TGCGCCAGCACCCCCAAGGGGACGAACACCGGGGAGCTGTTTTTT.

This chain joins TRBV20-1 and TRBJ2-5; 7 bases fit TRBD1. The DNA end lines up better with TRBJ2-7; the J call may be wrong. This CDR3 has 11 residues. The germline V gene has CDR1 DFQATT and CDR2 SNEGSKA (reference sequence). CDR3 amino acids: CSRQGPYEQYF. CDR3 sequence (DNA): TGCAGTAGACAGGGACCCTACGAGCAGTACTTC.

J is TRBJ2-1 and V is TRBV10-1; TRBD2 aligns across 10 bases. CDR3 length equals 16 residues. Trimming cost V 2 bases and J 2 bases; bases outside gene matches: 3. Germline CDR1 is WNHNN and CDR2 is SYGVQD (reference sequence). The CDR3 DNA follows: TGCGCCAGCAGTGAGGATCTAGCGGGAGCCTACAATGAGCAGTTCTTC. Amino acids: CASSEDLAGAYNEQFF.

The chain couples TRBV27 to TRBJ2-5; 12 nucleotides align to TRBD2. With 6 bases clipped from V and 5 bases from J, the junction kept 13 bases outside the gene matches. Per the germline V gene, CDR1 is MNHEY and CDR2 is SMNVEV (reference sequence). The CDR3 contains 17 residues. The DNA for the CDR3 is TGTGCCAGCAGGCCAACCGGGACTAGCGGGTCCGGGGAGACCCAGTACTTC. Translating it yields CASRPTGTSGSGETQYF.

This clone came up a few times. This rearrangement joins TRBV15 to TRBJ1-2; 8 bases match TRBD1. The trim removed 3 bases at V and 8 bases at J, leaving 8 bases unmatched. CDR3 length equals 14 residues. From germline, CDR1 is LNHNV and CDR2 YYDKDF (reference sequence). The CDR3 sequence: CATSRGGQGGGYTF. As DNA, the CDR3 is TGTGCCACCAGCAGGGGAGGACAGGGAGGGGGCTACACCTTC. Complete variable domain (other parts from reference TRBV15 and TRBJ1-2): DAMVIQNPRYQVTQFGKPVTLSCSQTLNHNVMYWYQQKSSQAPKLLFHYYDKDFNNEADTPDNFQSRRPNTSFCFLDIRSPGLGDTAMYLCATSRGGQGGGYTFGSGTRLTVV.

This chain links TRBV19 with TRBJ1-2; D remains unclear. From germline, CDR1 is LNHDA and CDR2 SQIVND (reference sequence). The V end was cut by 5 bases, the J end by 4 bases, with 20 bases between. CDR3 length equals 16 residues. CDR3 bases: TGTGCCAGTAGTCCCCAAGCAAGTCTAGTTAGCTATGGCTACACCTTC. Translating it yields CASSPQASLVSYGYTF.